The 20 T cell receptor beta chains below were found in one sample sequenced in a study of cytomegalovirus exposure and HLA in healthy donors. The protocol was immunoSEQ multiplex PCR, while the TCRdb copy is restricted to in-frame clones and leaves out a portion. This sample has 100,000 to 150,000 clones; roughly nine tenths occur once, and the top ten carry roughly 1.2%. Sequenced material: PBMCs. Every receptor here comes from a woman in her late teens or twenties in good health and CMV-seronegative.

The V call is TRBV7-9, the J call TRBJ2-7, with 12 bases matching TRBD1. The trim removed 4 bases at V and 5 bases at J, leaving 3 bases unmatched. This CDR3 has 14 residues. Germline CDR1 is SEHNR and CDR2 is FQNEAQ (reference sequence). This CDR3 is CASSWGQGAHEQYF. In DNA form, the CDR3 reads TGTGCCAGCAGCTGGGGACAGGGGGCCCACGAGCAGTACTTC.

V usage is TRBV2 and J usage is TRBJ1-1, with TRBD1 matching over 8 bases. The germline V gene encodes CDR1 SNHLY and CDR2 FYNNEI. Germline trimming cut 4 bases from V and 4 bases from J; bases unmatched to any gene: 2. The CDR3 has 13 residues. The CDR3 loop is CASSVQGATEAFF. DNA for the CDR3: TGTGCCAGCAGTGTCCAGGGGGCCACTGAAGCTTTCTTT.

V gene TRBV7-2 combines with J gene TRBJ1-1; 11 bases match TRBD1. Germline CDR1 SGHTA, CDR2 FQGNSA. The CDR3 sequence is 17 residues long. V lost 5 bases, J lost 10 bases, and 18 bases stayed unmatched. CDR3 coding DNA: TGTGCCAGCAGCCGCAGAGTTGGGACAGGGGGGAGTTTTGCAGCTTTCTTT. Encoded protein: CASSRRVGTGGSFAAFF.

V is TRBV18 and J is TRBJ1-2; the match to TRBD1 covers 8 bases. V was pared by 0 bases and J by 7 bases, with 4 bases of the junction left unmatched. The germline CDR1 and CDR2 sequences are KGHSH and LQKENI. The CDR3 is 14 residues long. CDR3 region: CASSPPGGQVGYTF. In nucleotides, the CDR3 is TGTGCCAGCTCACCACCTGGGGGACAGGTTGGCTACACCTTC.

The V call is TRBV7-9, the J call TRBJ1-1, with TRBD1 matching over 12 bases. J lost 2 bases, V lost 4 bases, and 2 bases had no gene match. The CDR3 is 15 amino acids. Germline values: CDR1 SEHNR, CDR2 FQNEAQ (reference sequence). CDR3 loop: CASSSGQGANTEAFF. The CDR3 DNA follows: TGTGCCAGCAGCTCGGGACAGGGGGCAAACACTGAAGCTTTCTTT.

The V and J genes are TRBV29-1 and TRBJ2-7, with D maybe TRBD2 (6 bases). Germline loops: CDR1 SQVTM, CDR2 ANQGSEA. The CDR3 has 11 amino acids. The V gene lost 7 bases and the J gene lost 2 bases, with 9 bases spanning the gap. The CDR3 DNA follows: TGCAGCGCCGGGGGACCCTACGAGCAGTACTTC. The encoded protein is CSAGGPYEQYF.

This clone was picked up one time. This chain links TRBV10-3 with TRBJ1-2; 7 bases match TRBD1. Unmatched junction bases numbered 9, after V lost 9 bases and J lost 2 bases. The CDR3 runs to 14 residues. Germline V gene data show CDR1 as ENHRY and CDR2 as SYGVKD. The CDR3 is CAIVQDRRNYGYTF. In nucleotides, the CDR3 is TGTGCCATAGTCCAGGACAGGCGAAACTATGGCTACACCTTC.

This clone was seen once. This chain joins TRBV7-9 and TRBJ1-2, with TRBD1 matching over 12 bases. There are 15 residues in the CDR3. Germline V gene sequence: CDR1 SEHNR, CDR2 FQNEAQ (reference sequence). V dropped 6 bases and J dropped 4; count of bases not matched to a gene: 6. The CDR3 sequence is CASSRPGQGAYGYTF. Here the CDR3 DNA reads TGTGCCAGCAGTCGGCCGGGACAGGGGGCCTATGGCTACACCTTC.

The chain has TRBV10-3 and TRBJ1-2, with D possibly matching TRBD1 (5 bases). CDR1 and CDR2 (germline): ENHRY, SYGVKD. V lost 3 bases to trimming and J lost 4 bases, with 12 bases between them. The CDR3 is 14 amino acids. The CDR3 DNA follows: TGTGCCATCAGTGATCAGGTAACAGGCTATGGCTACACCTTC. Its protein is CAISDQVTGYGYTF.

The chain is built from TRBV4-1 and TRBJ2-1; TRBD1 matches at 10 bases. The CDR3 loop spans 15 amino acids. CDR1 and CDR2 (germline): MGHRA, YSYEKL. V was pared by 4 bases and J by 8 bases, with 8 bases of the junction left unmatched. CDR3 protein: CASSLRDRGGDEQFF. CDR3 bases: TGCGCCAGCAGCCTCCGGGACAGGGGTGGAGATGAGCAGTTCTTC.

The genes are TRBV5-1 and TRBJ2-7, with 8 bases aligning to TRBD1. V lost 5 bases to trimming and J lost 5 bases; unmatched junction nucleotides: 9. Germline loops: CDR1 SGHRS, CDR2 YFSETQ. The CDR3 contains 14 residues. The CDR3 is CASSLRTGLDEQYF. The CDR3 nucleotides read TGCGCCAGCAGTCTCCGGACAGGGTTAGACGAGCAGTACTTC.

The V gene is TRBV27, the J gene TRBJ1-5; no clear D gene. The germline V gene has CDR1 MNHEY and CDR2 SMNVEV (reference sequence). This CDR3 spans 14 amino acids. Trimming took 5 bases from V and 0 from J, leaving 8 bases between them. CDR3 DNA sequence: TGTGCCAGCAGTCCTATCCTTAGCAATCAGCCCCAGCATTTT. Translation gives CASSPILSNQPQHF.

The chain has TRBV10-2 and TRBJ2-2; 10 bases are shared with TRBD1. This CDR3 contains 14 residues. The trim removed 5 bases at V and 6 bases at J, leaving 3 bases unmatched. Germline CDR1 and CDR2: WSHSY and SAAADI. The CDR3 spells CASSPGQGAGELFF. For the CDR3, the DNA is TGCGCCAGCAGTCCTGGACAGGGGGCCGGGGAGCTGTTTTTT.

The V gene is TRBV19, the J gene TRBJ1-2; a weak D match, TRBD1 (6 bases). The CDR3 contains 17 residues. Trimming pared 7 bases from V and 7 bases from J, leaving 28 bases between. CDR1 and CDR2 from the germline V gene are LNHDA and SQIVND (reference sequence). The CDR3, as DNA: TGTGCCAGTATGAGACCCGGATTTGACGGGATAGGGGGTGGCTACACCTTC. Translation: CASMRPGFDGIGGGYTF.

The genes are TRBV2 and TRBJ1-4, with 10 bases fitting TRBD1. After removal of 7 bases from V and 7 bases from J, the junction contained 12 bases not matched to a gene. The CDR3 consists of 16 residues. Germline-derived CDR1 and CDR2 are SNHLY and FYNNEI. The CDR3 is CASTRGVGQGGEKLFF. CDR3 sequence (DNA): TGTGCCAGCACCAGAGGGGTAGGACAGGGGGGTGAAAAACTGTTTTTT.

The chain recombines TRBV19 with TRBJ1-4, with D uncertain. The CDR3 runs 14 residues. Germline CDR1 and CDR2: LNHDA and SQIVND (reference sequence). V dropped 9 bases and J dropped 5 bases, with 16 bases sitting between them. The CDR3 protein is CASEEKGGNEKLFF. The CDR3 nucleotides read TGTGCCAGCGAAGAAAAAGGAGGGAATGAAAAACTGTTTTTT.

The chain employs TRBV10-3 and TRBJ1-2; tentatively, D is TRBD1 (5 bases). CDR3 size: 15 residues. Per the germline V gene, CDR1 is ENHRY and CDR2 is SYGVKD. The V gene lost 2 bases and the J gene lost 4 bases, with 14 bases spanning the gap. The DNA of the CDR3 is TGTGCCATCAGTGAGGGGCAGGGTCCGGCCTATGGCTACACCTTC. This translates into CAISEGQGPAYGYTF.

V and J are TRBV19 and TRBJ1-1; the D gene is possibly TRBD1 (5 bases). The germline V and J ends were trimmed by 3 bases and 1 base, with 12 bases remaining between them. The CDR3 consists of 15 residues. From germline, CDR1 is LNHDA and CDR2 SQIVND (reference sequence). The CDR3 DNA is TGTGCCAGTAGTATGTTAGAGACAGCGAACACTGAAGCTTTCTTT. It translates to CASSMLETANTEAFF.

J is TRBJ2-2 and V is TRBV4-2; D is possibly TRBD2 (6 bases). CDR3 length: 17 residues. CDR1 is LGHNA and CDR2 is YNFKEQ in the germline V gene. The germline V and J ends were trimmed by 2 bases and 4 bases, with 17 bases remaining between them. The CDR3 sequence is CASSQRNLASGTGELFF. The CDR3 DNA sequence: TGTGCCAGCAGCCAAAGAAACCTAGCGTCGGGCACCGGGGAGCTGTTTTTT.

V usage is TRBV19 and J usage is TRBJ1-1; the D is unclear. In germline, CDR1 is LNHDA, CDR2 SQIVND (reference sequence). V was trimmed by 3 bases and J by 6 bases, leaving 17 bases between them. This CDR3 region has 15 residues. CDR3 in amino acids: CASSIGAQRYPEAFF. The DNA of the CDR3 is TGTGCCAGTAGTATTGGCGCGCAGCGATACCCTGAAGCTTTCTTT.